This is a list of T cell receptor beta chains from one sample in a study of blood T cell repertoires in COVID-19. The data were produced by immunoSEQ multiplex PCR, yet TCRdb's version contains in-frame clones alone and is incomplete. This table has roughly 230,000 clones, more than 65% appearing once. Sequenced sample: PBMCs or T cells enriched from blood (not recorded which). The receptors come from a middle-aged man who had recovered from COVID-19. CDR3s include the opening cysteine and the closing phenylalanine or tryptophan. D genes are given only for firm matches. Clone size is given for some rows only: seen once, a few or many times, or a class if the clone is expanded.

cdr3_aa: CASRTLAGLGDTQYF
cdr3_nt: TGTGCCAGCAGGACACTAGCGGGGCTGGGGGATACGCAGTATTTT
d_call: TRBD2
clone_size: few
j_call: TRBJ2-3
v_call: TRBV27

cdr3_aa: CASSFLGTAYEQYF
cdr3_nt: TGTGCCAGTAGTTTCTTAGGGACAGCCTACGAGCAGTACTTC
d_call: TRBD1
clone_size: .
j_call: TRBJ2-7
v_call: TRBV19

cdr3_aa: CASSLTEMNTEAFF
cdr3_nt: TGTGCCAGCAGCTTGACTGAAATGAATACTGAAGCTTTCTTT
d_call: .
clone_size: .
j_call: TRBJ1-1
v_call: TRBV5-5

cdr3_aa: CASSRLAGLNEQFF
cdr3_nt: TGTGCCAGCTCACGACTAGCGGGACTTAATGAGCAGTTCTTC
d_call: TRBD2
clone_size: .
j_call: TRBJ2-1
v_call: TRBV18

cdr3_aa: CASSYGTTISPLHF
cdr3_nt: TGTGCCAGCAGCTATGGGACAACGATTTCACCCCTCCACTTT
d_call: .
clone_size: few
j_call: TRBJ1-6
v_call: TRBV5-8

cdr3_aa: CASSVEGVVWNEQYF
cdr3_nt: TGTGCCAGCAGCGTAGAAGGGGTGGTATGGAACGAGCAGTACTTC
d_call: .
clone_size: .
j_call: TRBJ2-7
v_call: TRBV9

cdr3_aa: CASSLAPGEQYF
cdr3_nt: TGTGCCAGCAGTTTGGCCCCCGGGGAGCAGTACTTC
d_call: .
clone_size: .
j_call: TRBJ2-7
v_call: TRBV28

cdr3_aa: CASSQGTANQNTEAFF
cdr3_nt: TGCGCCAGCAGCCAAGGGACAGCCAATCAGAACACTGAAGCTTTCTTT
d_call: .
clone_size: .
j_call: TRBJ1-1
v_call: TRBV4-3

cdr3_aa: CATSGGTGHEKLFF
cdr3_nt: TGTGCCACCAGTGGAGGGACAGGGCATGAAAAACTGTTTTTT
d_call: TRBD1
clone_size: .
j_call: TRBJ1-4
v_call: TRBV24-1

cdr3_aa: CASSVAGASYEQYF
cdr3_nt: TGCGCCAGCAGCGTAGCGGGGGCGTCCTACGAGCAGTACTTC
d_call: TRBD2
clone_size: once
j_call: TRBJ2-7
v_call: TRBV5-1

cdr3_aa: CASSYAGEQYF
cdr3_nt: TGTGCCAGCAGTTACGCGGGCGAGCAGTACTTC
d_call: .
clone_size: .
j_call: TRBJ2-7
v_call: TRBV6-5

cdr3_aa: CASSQERTAGYGEQYF
cdr3_nt: TGTGCCAGCAGCCAAGAACGGACGGCAGGGTATGGGGAGCAGTACTTC
d_call: .
clone_size: .
j_call: TRBJ2-7
v_call: TRBV3-1/TRBV3-2

cdr3_aa: CASSPRTGFNYGYTF
cdr3_nt: TGTGCCAGCAGCCCACGGACAGGATTCAACTATGGCTACACCTTC
d_call: TRBD1
clone_size: .
j_call: TRBJ1-2
v_call: TRBV11-2

cdr3_aa: CATSRARTGGRYEQYF
cdr3_nt: TGTGCCACCAGCAGAGCCCGGACAGGGGGCCGCTACGAGCAGTACTTC
d_call: TRBD1
clone_size: .
j_call: TRBJ2-7
v_call: TRBV15

cdr3_aa: CASSPIGTMISGNTIYF
cdr3_nt: TGTGCCAGCTCACCGATTGGAACTATGATCTCTGGAAACACCATATATTTT
d_call: .
clone_size: .
j_call: TRBJ1-3
v_call: TRBV18

cdr3_aa: CASRPITGTPMNTEAFF
cdr3_nt: TGTGCCAGCCGACCAATCACAGGGACACCCATGAACACTGAAGCTTTCTTT
d_call: .
clone_size: few
j_call: TRBJ1-1
v_call: TRBV28

cdr3_aa: CASSPPRLADLNEQFF
cdr3_nt: TGTGCCAGCTCACCACCCCGGCTAGCGGACCTCAATGAGCAGTTCTTC
d_call: TRBD2
clone_size: .
j_call: TRBJ2-1
v_call: TRBV18

cdr3_aa: CASSQARIGTSRTGIPPYTF
cdr3_nt: TGCGCCAGCAGCCAAGCAAGAATCGGTACTAGCCGGACAGGCATCCCCCCCTACACCTTC
d_call: TRBD1
clone_size: .
j_call: TRBJ1-2
v_call: TRBV4-3

cdr3_aa: CASSPTDRAHYGYTF
cdr3_nt: TGTGCCAGCTCACCAACCGACAGGGCCCACTATGGCTACACCTTC
d_call: TRBD1
clone_size: .
j_call: TRBJ1-2
v_call: TRBV18

cdr3_aa: CASSLRAGELFF
cdr3_nt: TGTGCCAGCAGTTTGAGGGCCGGGGAGCTGTTTTTT
d_call: .
clone_size: .
j_call: TRBJ2-2
v_call: TRBV27

cdr3_aa: CASSLRGRGIGYTF
cdr3_nt: TGTGCCAGCAGCCTCCGGGGCAGGGGGATAGGCTACACCTTC
d_call: TRBD1
clone_size: .
j_call: TRBJ1-2
v_call: TRBV3-1/TRBV3-2

cdr3_aa: CASSLYRGQSTDTQYF
cdr3_nt: TGTGCCAGCAGCCTATACAGGGGGCAGTCCACAGATACGCAGTATTTT
d_call: TRBD1
clone_size: .
j_call: TRBJ2-3
v_call: TRBV27

cdr3_aa: CASSTAGTSGNTIYF
cdr3_nt: TGTGCCAGCAGCACCGCGGGGACGTCTGGAAACACCATATATTTT
d_call: .
clone_size: .
j_call: TRBJ1-3
v_call: TRBV9

cdr3_aa: CASSLGDRGAYEQYF
cdr3_nt: TGTGCCAGCAGCTTGGGAGACAGGGGGGCCTACGAGCAGTACTTC
d_call: TRBD1
clone_size: once
j_call: TRBJ2-7
v_call: TRBV7-2

cdr3_aa: CASSLGGGRQPQHF
cdr3_nt: TGTGCCAGCAGCCTGGGAGGGGGGCGTCAGCCCCAGCATTTT
d_call: .
clone_size: .
j_call: TRBJ1-5
v_call: TRBV7-8

cdr3_aa: CASSFFAGHEQYF
cdr3_nt: TGTGCCAGCAGTTTTTTTGCGGGTCACGAGCAGTACTTC
d_call: .
clone_size: few
j_call: TRBJ2-7
v_call: TRBV27

cdr3_aa: CASSLSRPTGGNSPLHF
cdr3_nt: TGTGCCAGCAGTTTAAGCCGACCGACAGGGGGGAATTCACCCCTCCACTTT
d_call: TRBD1
clone_size: .
j_call: TRBJ1-6
v_call: TRBV28

cdr3_aa: CASSIRGNNQPQHF
cdr3_nt: TGTGCCAGTAGTATTCGGGGGAACAATCAGCCCCAGCATTTT
d_call: .
clone_size: .
j_call: TRBJ1-5
v_call: TRBV19

cdr3_aa: CASSIGQGVEAFF
cdr3_nt: TGTGCCAGTAGTATAGGACAGGGGGTCGAAGCTTTCTTT
d_call: TRBD1
clone_size: few
j_call: TRBJ1-1
v_call: TRBV19

cdr3_aa: CSARPLAGTYEQYF
cdr3_nt: TGCAGCGCCCGACCCCTAGCGGGTACCTACGAGCAGTACTTC
d_call: TRBD2
clone_size: .
j_call: TRBJ2-7
v_call: TRBV29-1

cdr3_aa: CASSLSFGELFF
cdr3_nt: TGTGCCAGCAGCTTGTCCTTCGGGGAGCTGTTTTTT
d_call: .
clone_size: .
j_call: TRBJ2-2
v_call: TRBV5-5

cdr3_aa: CASSIQQGAHGYTF
cdr3_nt: TGTGCCAGCAGTATTCAGCAGGGCGCGCATGGCTACACCTTC
d_call: .
clone_size: .
j_call: TRBJ1-2
v_call: TRBV2

cdr3_aa: CASSLYRPNPYQPQHF
cdr3_nt: TGTGCCAGTAGTCTCTACAGGCCAAACCCCTATCAGCCCCAGCATTTT
d_call: .
clone_size: .
j_call: TRBJ1-5
v_call: TRBV19

cdr3_aa: CSVEDGAGWETQYF
cdr3_nt: TGCAGCGTTGAAGATGGGGCAGGGTGGGAGACCCAGTACTTC
d_call: .
clone_size: .
j_call: TRBJ2-5
v_call: TRBV29-1

cdr3_aa: CASSPGTPNTEAFF
cdr3_nt: TGTGCCAGCAGCCCCGGGACACCTAACACTGAAGCTTTCTTT
d_call: .
clone_size: .
j_call: TRBJ1-1
v_call: TRBV27

cdr3_aa: CASSQEQGLRSPLHF
cdr3_nt: TGTGCCAGCAGCCAAGAACAGGGGTTAAGGTCACCCCTCCACTTT
d_call: TRBD1
clone_size: .
j_call: TRBJ1-6
v_call: TRBV3-1/TRBV3-2

cdr3_aa: CASTGSSRGEAFF
cdr3_nt: TGTGCCAGCACCGGAAGTTCCAGGGGTGAAGCTTTCTTT
d_call: .
clone_size: .
j_call: TRBJ1-1
v_call: TRBV2

cdr3_aa: CASSSRASGVLQETQYF
cdr3_nt: TGTGCCAGCAGCTCCCGGGCTAGCGGGGTGTTGCAAGAGACCCAGTACTTC
d_call: TRBD2
clone_size: .
j_call: TRBJ2-5
v_call: TRBV9

cdr3_aa: CASSLVAGSSYNEQFF
cdr3_nt: TGTGCCAGCAGCTTAGTAGCGGGGAGCTCCTACAATGAGCAGTTCTTC
d_call: TRBD2
clone_size: .
j_call: TRBJ2-1
v_call: TRBV7-9

cdr3_aa: CASSLALDRGHTLFTF
cdr3_nt: TGCGCCAGCAGCTTGGCCCTTGACAGGGGGCATACTTTGTTCACCTTC
d_call: TRBD1
clone_size: once
j_call: TRBJ1-2
v_call: TRBV5-1

cdr3_aa: CASSLGLAGSRDEQFF
cdr3_nt: TGTGCCAGCAGTTTGGGACTAGCGGGAAGTAGGGATGAGCAGTTCTTC
d_call: TRBD2
clone_size: .
j_call: TRBJ2-1
v_call: TRBV28

cdr3_aa: CASSASGGNYEQYF
cdr3_nt: TGCGCCAGCAGCGCCAGCGGGGGCAACTACGAGCAGTACTTC
d_call: TRBD2
clone_size: .
j_call: TRBJ2-7
v_call: TRBV4-1

cdr3_aa: CASYSGANVLTF
cdr3_nt: TGTGCCAGCTACTCTGGGGCCAACGTCCTGACTTTC
d_call: .
clone_size: .
j_call: TRBJ2-6
v_call: TRBV28

cdr3_aa: CASSLTGYNEKLFF
cdr3_nt: TGTGCCAGCAGCTTGACAGGGTATAATGAAAAACTGTTTTTT
d_call: .
clone_size: .
j_call: TRBJ1-4
v_call: TRBV5-5

cdr3_aa: CSATTGRHLPF
cdr3_nt: TGCAGTGCCACCACAGGCCGCCACCTCCCGTTC
d_call: .
clone_size: .
j_call: TRBJ1-2
v_call: TRBV20-1

cdr3_aa: CASSSARGQPQHF
cdr3_nt: TGTGCCAGCAGTTCTGCGCGGGGTCAGCCCCAGCATTTT
d_call: .
clone_size: .
j_call: TRBJ1-5
v_call: TRBV12-3/TRBV12-4

cdr3_aa: CASSLSEAGGYTF
cdr3_nt: TGTGCCAGCAGCTTAAGCGAGGCGGGAGGCTACACCTTC
d_call: .
clone_size: few
j_call: TRBJ1-2
v_call: TRBV7-6

cdr3_aa: CASSLDLGQPSNQPQHF
cdr3_nt: TGTGCCAGCAGCTTGGACCTCGGACAGCCTAGCAATCAGCCCCAGCATTTT
d_call: .
clone_size: .
j_call: TRBJ1-5
v_call: TRBV7-6

cdr3_aa: CAWGGGMGGNTIYF
cdr3_nt: TGTGCCTGGGGAGGGGGCATGGGGGGAAACACCATATATTTT
d_call: TRBD1
clone_size: once
j_call: TRBJ1-3
v_call: TRBV30

cdr3_aa: CASSKNRGLDTEAFF
cdr3_nt: TGTGCCAGCAGTAAAAACAGGGGGCTGGACACTGAAGCTTTCTTT
d_call: TRBD1
clone_size: .
j_call: TRBJ1-1
v_call: TRBV6-2/TRBV6-3

cdr3_aa: CASSLQGSGNTIYF
cdr3_nt: TGTGCCAGCAGCTTGCAGGGTTCAGGAAACACCATATATTTT
d_call: .
clone_size: .
j_call: TRBJ1-3
v_call: TRBV5-4